These 16 T cell receptor beta chains were all obtained from the same sample, sequenced in a study of cytomegalovirus exposure and HLA in healthy donors. PCR used 60 Vbeta primers and 13 Jbeta primers. Only in-frame clones appear in the TCRdb table, and some are missing; sequencing was by immunoSEQ multiplex PCR. The data show fewer than 250,000 clones, with roughly four fifths seen just once and over 1.1% held by the top ten. Input material: PBMCs. The receptors derive from a girl aged 10-17 years in good health and CMV-seronegative.

The genes are TRBV21-1 and TRBJ1-1; TRBD1, the table's D call, was not compared with the DNA. TRBV21-1 is a pseudogene segment. This CDR3 region has 14 residues. The CDR3: CASSRLATNTEAFF. The CDR3 DNA reads as TGTGCCAGCAGCAGGCTGGCCACCAACACTGAAGCTTTCTTT.

The V gene is TRBV7-2, the J gene TRBJ2-3; 11 bases are a match to TRBD1. Germline V gene sequence: CDR1 SGHTA, CDR2 FQGNSA. With V trimmed by 4 bases and J by 6 bases, 6 bases remained unmatched. The CDR3 consists of 15 residues. The CDR3 coding sequence is TGTGCCAGCAGCTGGGGGACAGGGGGGATGGATACGCAGTATTTT. Translating gives CASSWGTGGMDTQYF.

This rearrangement joins TRBV6-5 to TRBJ1-6; D is ambiguous. The germline V gene has CDR1 MNHEY and CDR2 SVGAGI. The length of the CDR3 is 15 residues. V lost 0 bases to trimming and J lost 9 bases, with 12 bases between them. CDR3 in amino acids: CASSYSNSRGSPLHF. Here the CDR3 DNA reads TGTGCCAGCAGTTACTCGAACAGTCGGGGTTCACCCCTCCACTTT.

The J gene is TRBJ2-5, the V gene TRBV7-2, with a weak D call TRBD2 (5 bases). Germline assignment: CDR1 SGHTA and CDR2 FQGNSA. The CDR3 loop spans 13 amino acids. The V and J ends lost 2 bases and 3 bases respectively, with 7 bases between them. The CDR3 nucleotides read TGTGCCAGCAGCTTATGGGAGAAAGAGACCCAGTACTTC. Translated, it gives CASSLWEKETQYF. The full variable domain, rest sourced from reference TRBV7-2 and TRBJ2-5, is GAGVSQSPSNKVTEKGKDVELRCDPISGHTALYWYRQSLGQGLEFLIYFQGNSAPDKSGLPSDRFSAERTGGSVSTLTIQRTQQEDSAVYLCASSLWEKETQYFGPGTRLLVL.

The chain is built from TRBV2 and TRBJ1-2; 7 bases fit TRBD1. The junction had 2 bases not matched to a gene; V was cut back by 3 bases and J by 7 bases. Germline V CDR1 and CDR2: SNHLY, FYNNEI. The CDR3 consists of 12 residues. DNA of the CDR3: TGTGCCAGCAGTGAGAACAGGGGTGGCTACACCTTC. Translation gives CASSENRGGYTF.

This clone was picked up a small number of times. The rearrangement links TRBV7-3 to TRBJ1-2, with 9 bases aligning to TRBD1. The CDR3 sequence is 14 residues long. In germline, CDR1 is SGHTA, CDR2 FQGTGA. The junction had 6 bases not matched to a gene; V was cut back by 5 bases and J by 5 bases. CDR3 coding DNA: TGTGCCAGCAGCCCGGGACAGGGAGTATATGGCTACACCTTC. Protein sequence: CASSPGQGVYGYTF.

The table lists this clone with a count of one. The sample contains more than one DNA sequence encoding this CDR3. The chain links TRBV6-5 to TRBJ2-1, with D tentatively TRBD1 (6 bases). V lost 6 bases and J 0 bases, leaving 12 bases between the germline ends. The CDR3 length is 15 residues. Germline values: CDR1 MNHEY, CDR2 SVGAGI. CDR3 in amino acids: CASSRDRSSYNEQFF. CDR3 bases: TGTGCCAGCAGCCGAGACAGGTCCTCCTACAATGAGCAGTTCTTC.

The chain has TRBV27 and TRBJ2-7; D might be TRBD1 (5 bases). The CDR3 length is 15 residues. Germline V gene data show CDR1 as MNHEY and CDR2 as SMNVEV (reference sequence). With 6 bases removed from V and 5 bases from J, the gap between germline ends came to 20 bases. This CDR3 is CASSSIPTVRNEQYF. Here the CDR3 DNA reads TGTGCCAGCAGCAGCATACCGACAGTCAGGAACGAGCAGTACTTC.

The chain couples TRBV6-6 to TRBJ2-1; 8 bases fit TRBD2. CDR1 and CDR2 (germline): MNHNY, SVGAGI (reference sequence). The J segment lost 9 bases and the V segment lost 4 bases, leaving 8 bases of the junction unmatched. CDR3 length: 14 residues. CDR3 coding DNA: TGTGCCAGCAGTTCCGGACGAGCGGGGGCTGAGCAGTTCTTC. This sequence encodes CASSSGRAGAEQFF.

The rearrangement uses TRBV29-1 and TRBJ2-7, with 11 bases identical to TRBD1. CDR3 length equals 15 residues. The germline V gene encodes CDR1 SQVTM and CDR2 ANQGSEA. The V and J ends lost 1 base and 3 bases, in that order; junction bases with no gene match: 5. CDR3 region: CSVEVPGQGVYEQYF. The CDR3 nucleotides read TGCAGCGTTGAAGTACCGGGACAGGGGGTCTACGAGCAGTACTTC.

This clone has a single count. The chain links TRBV5-1 to TRBJ2-1; no firm D call. Looked up from germline, CDR1 is SGHRS and CDR2 is YFSETQ. The V and J ends lost 4 bases and 8 bases respectively, with 19 bases between them. This CDR3 region has 15 residues. CDR3 sequence reads: CASSETIPPRDEQFF. In DNA form, the CDR3 reads TGCGCCAGCAGCGAAACGATACCTCCCCGAGATGAGCAGTTCTTC.

The V gene is TRBV15, the J gene TRBJ1-6; 8 bases match TRBD1. There are 15 residues in the CDR3. In germline, CDR1 is LNHNV, CDR2 YYDKDF (reference sequence). Trimming at V came to 5 bases and at J to 4 bases, leaving 4 bases not matched to a gene. In DNA form, the CDR3 reads TGTGCCACCAGCGTGAGGGACAGGTATAATTCACCCCTCCACTTT. It codes for CATSVRDRYNSPLHF.

About this clone: Other DNA sequences within the sample encode an identical CDR3. V gene TRBV6-5 combines with J gene TRBJ2-3; D ambiguous. The CDR3 is made up of 12 amino acids. Germline V lookup: CDR1 MNHEY, CDR2 SVGAGI. V lost 5 bases and J lost 3, with 6 bases in between. This CDR3 reads CASSDKTDTQYF. The CDR3 DNA is TGTGCCAGCAGTGACAAAACAGATACGCAGTATTTT.

This chain uses TRBV27 with TRBJ1-1; 8 bases are shared with TRBD1. Germline CDR1 is MNHEY and CDR2 is SMNVEV (reference sequence). The CDR3 covers 17 residues. Trimming removed 2 bases from V and 0 bases from J; junction bases left unmatched: 8. The CDR3 region is CASSLLRQGKLNTEAFF. The CDR3 DNA follows: TGTGCCAGCAGTTTACTGCGACAGGGGAAATTGAACACTGAAGCTTTCTTT.

The chain has TRBV19 and TRBJ1-1, with 7 positions matching TRBD1. The trim removed 8 bases at V and 7 bases at J, leaving 7 bases unmatched. CDR1 is LNHDA and CDR2 is SQIVND in the germline V gene (reference sequence). The CDR3 runs to 12 residues. In DNA form, the CDR3 reads TGTGCCAGTTCCTCCCGACAGGGTGAAGCTTTCTTT. This codes for CASSSRQGEAFF.

This sequence joins TRBV25-1 and TRBJ2-2; D gene uncertain. The germline V and J ends were trimmed by 3 bases and 3 bases, with 8 bases remaining between them. The CDR3 sequence is 14 residues long. From germline, CDR1 is MGHDK and CDR2 SYGVNS. CDR3 residues: CASSERSYTGELFF. CDR3 sequence (DNA): TGTGCCAGCAGTGAGAGATCTTACACCGGGGAGCTGTTTTTT. Full variable domain (rest looked up from reference TRBV25-1 and TRBJ2-2): EADIYQTPRYLVIGTGKKITLECSQTMGHDKMYWYQQDPGMELHLIHYSYGVNSTEKGDLSSESTVSRIRTEHFPLTLESARPSHTSQYLCASSERSYTGELFFGEGSRLTVL.